Listed below are T cell receptor beta chains from one sample, sequenced in a study of PD-L1 blockade in urothelial cancer. The assay was immunoSEQ multiplex PCR, and TCRdb's table has in-frame clones only and misses some. The sample has more than 40,000 clones; about 86% are singletons. Sample: PBMCs, taken around atezolizumab (anti-PD-L1) treatment. The receptor source for this set is a man in his 60s with urothelial cancer. CDR3s include the opening cysteine and the closing phenylalanine or tryptophan. D genes are given only for firm matches. Size is stated for part of the rows, as once, few or many counts, or as a class when the clone is expanded.

TRBJ2-2,-,-,TRBV5-1,CASSLGTTNTGELFF,TGCGCCAGCAGCTTAGGGACAACGAACACCGGGGAGCTGTTTTTT
TRBJ1-1,-,-,TRBV2,CASRLGSGLVNTEAFF,TGTGCCAGCAGGTTGGGGTCAGGGTTGGTTAACACTGAAGCTTTCTTT
TRBJ1-1,once,-,TRBV6-5,CASSAHIIEAFF,TGTGCCAGCAGTGCGCATATAATTGAAGCTTTCTTT
TRBJ2-7,-,-,TRBV27,CASSLGTLTYEQYF,TGTGCCAGCAGTTTAGGGACACTTACCTACGAGCAGTACTTC
TRBJ2-3,-,TRBD2,TRBV5-1,CASRGLAGDPSTDTQYF,TGCGCCAGCAGAGGACTAGCGGGGGATCCTAGCACAGATACGCAGTATTTT
TRBJ2-3,-,TRBD1,TRBV2,CASSEPGQVRVLGAQYF,TGTGCCAGCAGTGAACCCGGACAGGTGAGAGTCCTCGGTGCGCAGTATTTT
TRBJ2-7,-,-,TRBV28,CASSFGQHSYEQYF,TGTGCCAGCAGTTTCGGACAGCACTCCTACGAGCAGTACTTC
TRBJ2-7,-,TRBD1,TRBV5-6,CASSYGTASYEQYF,TGTGCCAGCAGCTATGGGACAGCGAGCTACGAGCAGTACTTC
TRBJ2-1,-,TRBD2,TRBV7-3,CASSRTSGVNNEQFF,TGTGCCAGCAGCCGGACTAGCGGGGTGAACAATGAGCAGTTCTTC
TRBJ2-7,-,TRBD2,TRBV9,CASSVGEGQLTYEQYF,TGTGCCAGCAGCGTAGGGGAGGGTCAACTAACCTACGAGCAGTACTTC
TRBJ2-7,-,TRBD1,TRBV29-1,CSARGRGYEQYF,TGCAGCGCCAGGGGGCGAGGATACGAGCAGTACTTC
TRBJ2-3,-,TRBD1,TRBV19,CASSPRGSWTDTQYF,TGTGCCAGTAGTCCCAGGGGGAGTTGGACAGATACGCAGTATTTT
TRBJ1-4,-,TRBD1,TRBV2,CASSQDRGREKLFF,TGTGCCAGCAGCCAGGACAGGGGGCGTGAAAAACTGTTTTTT
TRBJ1-1,-,-,TRBV10-1,CASKNLGGNTEAFF,TGCGCCAGCAAAAATTTAGGGGGAAACACTGAAGCTTTCTTT
TRBJ2-2,-,TRBD2,TRBV9,CASSVVGEGTGELFF,TGTGCCAGCAGCGTAGTAGGGGAGGGCACCGGGGAGCTGTTTTTT
TRBJ2-1,once,TRBD2,TRBV7-2,CASSLGTSEGGQFF,TGTGCCAGCAGCTTAGGGACTAGCGAGGGGGGGCAGTTCTTC
TRBJ2-1,-,TRBD2,TRBV27,CASTGTSGGREQFF,TGTGCCAGCACCGGGACTAGCGGGGGTCGTGAGCAGTTCTTC
TRBJ1-2,-,-,TRBV5-1,CASSLDSGSNSNYGYTF,TGCGCCAGCAGCTTGGATTCGGGAAGCAATTCTAACTATGGCTACACCTTC
TRBJ1-2,-,TRBD1,TRBV14,CASSQTGAGGSYGYTF,TGTGCCAGCAGCCAGACGGGGGCAGGGGGAAGCTATGGCTACACCTTC
TRBJ2-2,-,TRBD2,TRBV9,CASSVVLAGGSGELFF,TGTGCCAGCAGCGTAGTTCTAGCGGGGGGAAGCGGGGAGCTGTTTTTT
TRBJ1-1,-,TRBD1,TRBV30,CAWKSKGAGFFTEAFF,TGTGCCTGGAAATCGAAGGGGGCTGGTTTTTTCACTGAAGCTTTCTTT
TRBJ2-3,-,-,TRBV4-2,CASSQDYGRPFHTDTQYF,TGTGCCAGCAGCCAAGATTATGGGCGCCCATTTCACACAGATACGCAGTATTTT
TRBJ2-7,-,TRBD1,TRBV29-1,CSVDIGVEGAARSSYEQYF,TGCAGCGTTGACATAGGTGTAGAGGGGGCCGCGAGAAGCTCCTACGAGCAGTACTTC
TRBJ1-1,-,TRBD1,TRBV10-2,CASRTGTANTEAFF,TGCGCCAGCCGAACCGGGACAGCGAACACTGAAGCTTTCTTT
TRBJ2-5,-,-,TRBV4-1,CASSQDSETQYF,TGCGCCAGCAGCCAAGATAGCGAGACCCAGTACTTC